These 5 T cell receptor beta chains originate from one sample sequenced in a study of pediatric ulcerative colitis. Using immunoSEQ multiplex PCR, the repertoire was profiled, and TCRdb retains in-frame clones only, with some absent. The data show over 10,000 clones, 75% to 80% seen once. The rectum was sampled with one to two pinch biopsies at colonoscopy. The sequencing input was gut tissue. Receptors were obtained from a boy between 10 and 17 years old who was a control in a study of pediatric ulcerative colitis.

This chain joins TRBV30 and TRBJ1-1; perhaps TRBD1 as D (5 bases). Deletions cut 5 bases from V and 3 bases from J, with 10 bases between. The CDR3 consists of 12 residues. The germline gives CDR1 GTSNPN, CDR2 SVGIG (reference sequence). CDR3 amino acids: CAWGRQYTEAFF. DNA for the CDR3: TGTGCCTGGGGTAGACAGTACACTGAAGCTTTCTTT.

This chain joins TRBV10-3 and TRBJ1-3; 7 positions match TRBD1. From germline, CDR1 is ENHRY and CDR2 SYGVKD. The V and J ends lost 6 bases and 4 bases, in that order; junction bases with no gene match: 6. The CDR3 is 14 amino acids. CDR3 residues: CAIRETGVGNTIYF. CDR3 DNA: TGTGCCATCAGGGAAACAGGGGTAGGAAACACCATATATTTT.

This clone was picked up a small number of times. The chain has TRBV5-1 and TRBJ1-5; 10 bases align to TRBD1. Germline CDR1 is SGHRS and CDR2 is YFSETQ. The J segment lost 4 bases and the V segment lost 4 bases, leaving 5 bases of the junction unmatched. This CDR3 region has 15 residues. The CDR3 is CASSARDRGNQPQHF. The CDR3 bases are TGCGCCAGCAGCGCCCGGGACAGGGGTAATCAGCCCCAGCATTTT.

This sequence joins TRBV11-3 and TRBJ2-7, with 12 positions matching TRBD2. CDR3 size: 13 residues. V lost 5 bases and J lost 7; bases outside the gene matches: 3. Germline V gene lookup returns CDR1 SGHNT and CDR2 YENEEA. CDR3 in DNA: TGTGCCAGCAGCCCACTAGCGGGAGGTGAGCAGTACGTC. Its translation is CASSPLAGGEQYV.

The CDR3 sequence: CAWSLQVSGPQHF. The CDR3 DNA is TGTGCCTGGAGTCTCCAGGTCAGTGGGCCCCAGCATTTT. The chain uses TRBV30 and TRBJ1-5; D unresolved. Germline CDR1 is GTSNPN and CDR2 is SVGIG (reference sequence). The CDR3 length is 13 residues. The V end was cut by 2 bases, the J end by 9 bases, with 14 bases between.